This TCR beta chain originates from a study of CD8 T cells in ankylosing spondylitis. Findings and limits, study-wide: Peripheral blood samples showed relatively rare disease-linked clones, and these clones were CD8+.

This clonotype occurred a few times. Its antigen is as yet unknown. Germline V gene data show CDR1 as DFQATT and CDR2 as SNEGSKA (reference sequence). The CDR3 has 14 residues. V lost 6 bases and J lost 1; bases outside the gene matches: 8. One entry per CDR3 protein results from TCRdb running MiXCR on the 5' RACE reads. The data hold about 250,000 distinct CDR3 sequences, with roughly 25% observed a single time. The source material was blood, either unsorted or a sorted T cell fraction (not recorded which). This sequence originates from a male donor with ankylosing spondylitis or in good health (not recorded which). V is TRBV20-1 and J is TRBJ1-2; 7 positions match TRBD1. In nucleotides, the CDR3 is TGCAGTGCCAAGGGGGCGGGGGATAACTATGGCTACACCTTC. Its protein product is CSAKGAGDNYGYTF.